This TCR beta chain was identified in a study of early T cells in non-severe SARS-CoV-2 infection (dated by TCRdb to the early 2020s). Notes on the research overall: Because TCR sequencing relied on bulk RNA taken from unsorted whole blood, pairing of alpha and beta chains was not possible. Beyond this particular receptor, the publication reports: VDJdb matching was skewed toward anti-spike CD8 responses and likely underestimated virus-specific expansions by missing private and CD4 specificities.

CDR1 and CDR2, looked up from the germline V gene, are MNHEY and SVGAGI. V and J lose 6 bases and 3 bases, and a span of 9 bases separates them. The CDR3 contains 13 residues, cysteine and phenylalanine counted. The sequence is cut down to CDR3 DNA, 39 bases in frame from base 1. To note about this clonotype: It lacks a known antigen. The sample holds no much larger clone one base away, and base qualities are not on file.

Preparation of the library involved 5' RACE. The run used a NextSeq 500. In the TCR library protocol, unique molecular identifiers were attached to individual cDNA molecules to correct for PCR bias and sequencing error. Both TCR alpha and beta chains were sequenced, and tight co-correlation was observed between alpha and beta sequence abundances in each sample. The source study handled its data this way. Decombinator V4 was used to perform V gene, J gene and CDR3 annotation of TCR sequences. Expanded TCRs were defined as changing significantly between any two time points under a Poisson model with p below 0.0001. TCR abundances were normalised to the total number of TCRs sequenced per sample and expressed as counts per million. TRAV1-2 paired with TRAJ12, TRAJ20 or TRAJ33 defined MAIT TCRs, while TRAV10 paired with TRAJ18 defined iNKT TCRs. VDJdb, accessed 1 November 2021, was searched for CMV, EBV and SARS-CoV-2 annotated TCRs, with TCRs annotated for multiple antigens excluded. TCRdb reprocessed the public reads (quality trimming at Q25 with fastp, clone calling with MiXCR) and kept in-frame beta chains. CDR3 protein duplicates are merged, each entry listing the most common genes and DNA. These V and J calls originate from TCRdb's pipeline instead of the authors' own analysis. The table for this sample lists some 61,000 distinct CDR3 sequences; less than 15% of them were counted only once. Roughly 8% of the sample is held by the ten biggest clonotypes.

Set within a cohort of healthcare workers in London, UK, this nested case-control study involved weekly PCR testing of nasopharyngeal swabs along with blood sampling. Healthcare workers were recruited during the week of the UK lockdown, between 23 and 31 March 2020, and followed weekly for up to roughly 15 weeks. Sequenced: whole blood. This receptor was obtained from an adult who was a healthcare worker with PCR-confirmed SARS-CoV-2 infection or an uninfected control (not recorded which). The chain uses TRBV6-5 and TRBJ1-5, and perhaps TRBD1 as D gene, on 5 matching bases. The CDR3 region reads CASSFGANQPQHF. The sequenced DNA is TGTGCCAGCAGCTTTGGGGCCAATCAGCCCCAGCATTTT.